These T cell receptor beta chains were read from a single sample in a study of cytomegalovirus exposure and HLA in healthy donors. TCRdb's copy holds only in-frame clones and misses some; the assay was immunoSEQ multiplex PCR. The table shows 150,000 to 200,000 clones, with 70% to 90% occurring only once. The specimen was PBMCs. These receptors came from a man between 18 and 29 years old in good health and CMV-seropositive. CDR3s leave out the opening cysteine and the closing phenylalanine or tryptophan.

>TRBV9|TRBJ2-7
ASSVGNRGEQY
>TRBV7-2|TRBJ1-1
ASSLAWPNTEAF
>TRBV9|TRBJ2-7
ASSPRQGASGEQY
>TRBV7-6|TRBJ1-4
ASSLGGQGEKLF
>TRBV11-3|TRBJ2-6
ASSFSGANGLT
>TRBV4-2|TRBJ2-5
ASSHVLPWTSGGYQETQY
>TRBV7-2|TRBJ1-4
ASSTQTATNEKLF
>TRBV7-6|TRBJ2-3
ASSPAGSDTQY
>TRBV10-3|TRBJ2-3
ATLWGGTDTQY
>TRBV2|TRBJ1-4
ASSEGQGSSTNEKLF
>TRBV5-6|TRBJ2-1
ASSLTAGYGEQF
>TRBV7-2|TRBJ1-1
ASSSGAF
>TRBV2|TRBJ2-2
ASSELAGIPGELF
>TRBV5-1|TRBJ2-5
ASSFTLAGGETQY
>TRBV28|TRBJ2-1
ASSYVATLVSSYNEQF
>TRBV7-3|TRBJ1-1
ASSLAGGAYNTEAF
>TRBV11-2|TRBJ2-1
ASYGRTSPNEQF
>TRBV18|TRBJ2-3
ASSPRGTTSTDTQY
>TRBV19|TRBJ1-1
ASSIESLAGAF
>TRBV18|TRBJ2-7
ASSPERGGSYEQY
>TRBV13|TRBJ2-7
ASSLGGVPYEQY
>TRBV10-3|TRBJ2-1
AISSLAVSSYNEQF
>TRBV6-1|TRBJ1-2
ASSGDSAIYGYT
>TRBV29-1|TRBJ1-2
SVEGFSEDRNLGGYT
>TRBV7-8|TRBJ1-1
ATLLVVGGGLTEAF
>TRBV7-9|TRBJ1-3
SSSLLRASGNTIY
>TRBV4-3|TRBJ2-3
ASSQGDRDEDTQY
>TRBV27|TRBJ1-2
ASSSPGTGQDGYT
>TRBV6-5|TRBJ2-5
ASSPGTGVLETQY
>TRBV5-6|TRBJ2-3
ASSQVAGGPTDTQY
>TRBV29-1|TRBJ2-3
SAGSAERTQY
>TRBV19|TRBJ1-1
ASRDRVIWGTEAF
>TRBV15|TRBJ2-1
ATSPRGTVFDEQF
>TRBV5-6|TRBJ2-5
ASSLGRRQETQY
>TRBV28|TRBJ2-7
ASNKSFRDRAQY
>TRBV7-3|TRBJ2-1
ASSLPPSQRGARGEQF
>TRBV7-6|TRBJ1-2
ASSAGVFSLRQGRGYT
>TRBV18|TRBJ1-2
ASSQLQGTYYGYT
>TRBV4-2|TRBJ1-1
ASSQVGGQNTEAF
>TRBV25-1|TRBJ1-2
ASSASVTGGDGYT
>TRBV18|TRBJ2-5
ASSPNRLETETQY
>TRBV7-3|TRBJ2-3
ASSLDPRGQSDTQY
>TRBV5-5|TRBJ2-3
ASSLNLVGLTDTQY
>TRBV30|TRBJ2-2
AWSVRGTGELF
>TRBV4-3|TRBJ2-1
ASSQVGGRDEQF